These 21 T cell receptor beta chains were all obtained from the same sample, sequenced in a study of graft-versus-host responses after intestinal transplantation. Profiled with immunoSEQ multiplex PCR; TCRdb holds only in-frame clones, not every one. The repertoire includes 80,000 to 100,000 clones, roughly 92% of them detected once, and around 0.17% sits in the top ten. The antigens for these receptors are not known. Here the sequenced sample was unstimulated CD4+ T cells sorted from spleen or lymph node cells, taken before intestinal transplant. Receptors originate from a human donor who received an intestinal transplant.

The chain is built from TRBV7-2 and TRBJ2-5; the match to TRBD2 covers 15 bases. V gave up 4 bases and J gave up 4 bases; unmatched junction bases: 1. This CDR3 spans 15 amino acids. Germline V gene sequence: CDR1 SGHTA, CDR2 FQGNSA. The CDR3 region has the DNA TGTGCCAGCAGCTGGGGACTAGCGGGGGGAGAGACCCAGTACTTC. This sequence encodes CASSWGLAGGETQYF. The full variable domain, in which reference TRBV7-2 and TRBJ2-5 provide the parts outside the CDR3, is GAGVSQSPSNKVTEKGKDVELRCDPISGHTALYWYRQSLGQGLEFLIYFQGNSAPDKSGLPSDRFSAERTGGSVSTLTIQRTQQEDSAVYLCASSWGLAGGETQYFGPGTRLLVL.

This clone was seen a few times. The chain has TRBV5-4 and TRBJ1-1; D gene unclear. V lost 0 bases and J lost 4, with 13 bases in between. CDR1 and CDR2 from the germline V gene are SGHNT and YYREEE (reference sequence). This CDR3 comprises 15 residues. The CDR3 sequence: CASSLDVAVGTEAFF. For the CDR3, the DNA is TGTGCCAGCAGCTTGGATGTAGCGGTGGGCACTGAAGCTTTCTTT.

The rearrangement joins TRBV18 to TRBJ2-1; D may be TRBD1 (6 bases). V lost 6 bases to trimming and J lost 4 bases, with 22 bases between them. There are 17 residues in the CDR3. Germline CDR1 KGHSH, CDR2 LQKENI. CDR3 in amino acids: CASSRQVGVRDYNEQFF. The DNA for the CDR3 is TGTGCCAGCTCGCGACAGGTCGGGGTACGAGATTACAATGAGCAGTTCTTC.

The rearrangement joins TRBV18 to TRBJ1-1; D might be TRBD1 (6 bases). Looked up from germline, CDR1 is KGHSH and CDR2 is LQKENI. CDR3 length: 15 residues. Between the trimmed V and J ends, which lost 3 bases and 5 bases, there was a span of 16 bases. The CDR3 sequence: CASSPAGTRATEAFF. The CDR3 DNA reads TGTGCCAGCTCACCTGCCGGGACAAGGGCTACTGAAGCTTTCTTT. The full variable domain, with the rest looked up from reference TRBV18 and TRBJ1-1, is NAGVMQNPRHLVRRRGQEARLRCSPMKGHSHVYWYRQLPEEGLKFMVYLQKENIIDESGMPKERFSAEFPKEGPSILRIQQVVRGDSAAYFCASSPAGTRATEAFFGQGTRLTVV.

The chain couples TRBV2 to TRBJ2-3; D possibly corresponds to TRBD2 (5 bases). Germline V lookup: CDR1 SNHLY, CDR2 FYNNEI. V was cut by 6 bases and J by 2 bases, with 18 bases left in between. The length of the CDR3 is 16 residues. Here the CDR3 reads CASRAIREAITDTQYF. CDR3 coding DNA: TGTGCCAGCAGGGCGATCCGGGAAGCCATCACAGATACGCAGTATTTT.

Of note for this clone: Different DNA sequences within this sample yield the same CDR3. This rearrangement joins TRBV5-4 to TRBJ2-5; tentatively, D is TRBD1 (5 bases). The V gene's germline CDR1 is SGHNT and CDR2 YYREEE (reference sequence). V was pared by 4 bases and J by 5 bases, with 15 bases between. The CDR3 consists of 14 residues. The CDR3 reads CASSRGLGLETQYF. CDR3 in DNA: TGTGCCAGCAGCAGGGGCCTGGGGTTGGAGACCCAGTACTTC.

In its sample, this clone was seen once. The V gene is TRBV6-5, the J gene TRBJ2-4; D may be TRBD2 (7 bases). The CDR3 runs 14 residues. Germline values: CDR1 MNHEY, CDR2 SVGAGI. V lost 2 bases and J 5 bases, leaving 10 bases between the germline ends. The DNA for the CDR3 is TGTGCCAGCAGTTACGGGGGGGCGGAAAACATTCAGTACTTC. Its translation is CASSYGGAENIQYF.

The rearrangement joins TRBV28 to TRBJ1-2; perhaps TRBD1 as D (6 bases). V lost 4 bases to trimming and J lost 5 bases, with 11 bases between them. This CDR3 is built from 13 residues. Germline V gives CDR1 MDHEN, CDR2 SYDVKM. CDR3: CASSSRQAYGYTF. The CDR3, as DNA: TGTGCCAGCAGTTCCCGACAGGCTTATGGCTACACCTTC.

This CDR3 reads CASSLMHLAGGGETQYF. The CDR3 region has the DNA TGTGCCAGCAGCTTAATGCACCTAGCGGGGGGAGGGGAGACCCAGTACTTC. The V gene is TRBV7-3, the J gene TRBJ2-5; 11 bases are shared with TRBD2. V dropped 1 base and J dropped 5; count of bases not matched to a gene: 9. This CDR3 has 17 amino acids. Germline values: CDR1 SGHTA, CDR2 FQGTGA.

The rearrangement uses TRBV2 and TRBJ2-6, with 8 bases lining up with TRBD2. Germline loops: CDR1 SNHLY, CDR2 FYNNEI. Trimming cost V 8 bases and J 4 bases; bases outside gene matches: 10. CDR3 size: 16 residues. For the CDR3, the DNA is TGTGCCAGCTTCGCTCGGGGGGGCTTCGGGGCCAACGTCCTGACTTTC. As protein: CASFARGGFGANVLTF.

The rearrangement links TRBV30 to TRBJ2-1; 8 bases align to TRBD2. The length of the CDR3 is 14 residues. V lost 0 bases, J lost 8 bases, and 6 bases stayed unmatched. The germline V gene has CDR1 GTSNPN and CDR2 SVGIG (reference sequence). The CDR3 DNA follows: TGTGCCTGGAGTGTATTCTTGCGGGGGGATGAGCAGTTCTTC. The encoded protein is CAWSVFLRGDEQFF.

The J gene is TRBJ2-1, the V gene TRBV9; tentatively, D is TRBD1 (6 bases). CDR3 length: 15 amino acids. Germline V CDR1 and CDR2: SGDLS, YYNGEE. Trimming stripped 3 bases from V and 9 bases from J, with 19 bases between. The CDR3 DNA reads as TGTGCCAGCAGCGCCTGGACAGAAGGTATCGGTGAGCAGTTCTTC. It is translated as CASSAWTEGIGEQFF.

V gene TRBV5-4 combines with J gene TRBJ2-7; D may be TRBD1 (5 bases). CDR1 is SGHNT and CDR2 is YYREEE in the germline V gene (reference sequence). The CDR3 has 14 amino acids. V lost 3 bases and J lost 3, with 13 bases in between. CDR3 amino acids: CASSSAQGDYEQYF. The CDR3 DNA is TGTGCCAGCAGCTCCGCGCAGGGTGACTACGAGCAGTACTTC.

The V and J genes are TRBV7-8 and TRBJ2-1; a weak D match, TRBD2 (5 bases). This CDR3 spans 14 amino acids. Trimming removed 0 bases at V and 5 bases at J, with 8 bases between. Germline lookup yields CDR1 SGHVS and CDR2 FQNEAQ. The CDR3 coding sequence is TGTGCCAGCAGCTTAGCAGGACTGGACAATGAGCAGTTCTTC. It translates to CASSLAGLDNEQFF.

The chain couples TRBV7-8 to TRBJ1-1, with a weak D call TRBD1 (5 bases). The CDR3 runs to 16 residues. Trimming shortened V by 1 base and J by 1 base, and 13 bases separated the two germline ends. Germline CDR1 is SGHVS and CDR2 is FQNEAQ. CDR3 region: CASSLGGQIQNTEAFF. DNA of the CDR3: TGTGCCAGCAGCTTAGGAGGACAAATCCAGAACACTGAAGCTTTCTTT.

The chain employs TRBV18 and TRBJ1-3, with D possibly being TRBD1 (6 bases). Germline V gene sequence: CDR1 KGHSH, CDR2 LQKENI. With 2 bases removed from V and 3 bases from J, the gap between germline ends came to 17 bases. The CDR3 covers 17 residues. CDR3 nucleotide sequence: TGTGCCAGCTCACCAGTATCGATGGGGGCCGGTGGAAACACCATATATTTT. Its protein product is CASSPVSMGAGGNTIYF.

The gene calls are TRBV7-9 and TRBJ2-3; tentatively, D is TRBD2 (5 bases). Trimming shortened V by 2 bases and J by 9 bases, and 15 bases separated the two germline ends. CDR3 length equals 14 residues. Germline V CDR1 and CDR2: SEHNR, FQNEAQ (reference sequence). As DNA, the CDR3 is TGTGCCAGCAGCTTATCAGGTGCCGAGGGCACGCAGTATTTT. Amino acid sequence: CASSLSGAEGTQYF.

The CDR3 region is CASSSRRLAGGLSTDTQYF. In nucleotides, the CDR3 is TGTGCCAGCAGCTCCAGGAGACTAGCGGGGGGCTTGAGCACAGATACGCAGTATTTT. This sequence joins TRBV7-8 and TRBJ2-3, with 13 bases lining up with TRBD2. The CDR3 runs to 19 residues. Trimming removed 4 bases from V and 0 bases from J; junction bases left unmatched: 10. CDR1 SGHVS and CDR2 FQNEAQ come from the germline V gene.

V gene TRBV5-1 combines with J gene TRBJ2-1, with 10 bases aligning to TRBD2. The ends lost 0 bases at V and 0 bases at J; junction bases unmatched: 9. The CDR3 is 19 amino acids. Germline V gives CDR1 SGHRS, CDR2 YFSETQ. Written as DNA, the CDR3 is TGCGCCAGCAGCTTGGGGCAGGTAGGACTAGCGGACTCCTACAATGAGCAGTTCTTC. Protein product: CASSLGQVGLADSYNEQFF.

The chain uses TRBV28 and TRBJ1-3; no clear D. This CDR3 is built from 12 residues. Germline assignment: CDR1 MDHEN and CDR2 SYDVKM. V was cut by 7 bases and J by 0 bases, with 4 bases left in between. In nucleotides, the CDR3 is TGTGCCAGCATCAGCTCTGGAAACACCATATATTTT. Translated, it gives CASISSGNTIYF.

J is TRBJ2-3 and V is TRBV6-5; D ambiguous. The CDR3 is 13 residues long. V was trimmed by 2 bases and J by 2 bases, leaving 5 bases between them. Germline V gene sequence: CDR1 MNHEY, CDR2 SVGAGI. This CDR3 reads CASSYAVTDTQYF. CDR3 DNA sequence: TGTGCCAGCAGTTACGCAGTCACAGATACGCAGTATTTT.